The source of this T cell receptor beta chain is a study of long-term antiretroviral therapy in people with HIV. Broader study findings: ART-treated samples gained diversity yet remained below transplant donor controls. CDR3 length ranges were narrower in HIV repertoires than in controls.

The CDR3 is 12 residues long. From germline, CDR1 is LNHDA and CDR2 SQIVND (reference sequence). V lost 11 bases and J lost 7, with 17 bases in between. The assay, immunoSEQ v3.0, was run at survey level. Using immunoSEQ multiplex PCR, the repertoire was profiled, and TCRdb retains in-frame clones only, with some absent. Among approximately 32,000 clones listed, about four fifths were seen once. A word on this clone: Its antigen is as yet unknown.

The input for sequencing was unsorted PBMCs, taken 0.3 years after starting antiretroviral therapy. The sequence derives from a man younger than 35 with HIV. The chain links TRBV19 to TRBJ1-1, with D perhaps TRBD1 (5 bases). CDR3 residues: CAGETAAGEAFF. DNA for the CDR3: TGTGCCGGCGAGACAGCCGCCGGTGAAGCTTTCTTT.